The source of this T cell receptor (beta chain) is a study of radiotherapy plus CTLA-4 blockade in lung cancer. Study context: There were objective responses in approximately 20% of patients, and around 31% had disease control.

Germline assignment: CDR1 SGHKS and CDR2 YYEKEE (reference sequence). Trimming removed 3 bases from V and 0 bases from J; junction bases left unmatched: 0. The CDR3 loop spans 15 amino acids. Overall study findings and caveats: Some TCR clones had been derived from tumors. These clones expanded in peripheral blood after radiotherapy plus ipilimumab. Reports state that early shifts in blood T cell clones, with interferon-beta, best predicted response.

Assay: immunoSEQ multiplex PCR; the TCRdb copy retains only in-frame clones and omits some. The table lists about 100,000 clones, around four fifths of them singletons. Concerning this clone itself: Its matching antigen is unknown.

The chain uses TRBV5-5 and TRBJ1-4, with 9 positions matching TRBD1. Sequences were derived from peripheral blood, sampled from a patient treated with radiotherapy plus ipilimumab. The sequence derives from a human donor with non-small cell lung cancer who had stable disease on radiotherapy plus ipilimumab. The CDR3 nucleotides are TGTGCCAGCAGCTGGACAGGGGCAACTAATGAAAAACTGTTTTTT. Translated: CASSWTGATNEKLFF.